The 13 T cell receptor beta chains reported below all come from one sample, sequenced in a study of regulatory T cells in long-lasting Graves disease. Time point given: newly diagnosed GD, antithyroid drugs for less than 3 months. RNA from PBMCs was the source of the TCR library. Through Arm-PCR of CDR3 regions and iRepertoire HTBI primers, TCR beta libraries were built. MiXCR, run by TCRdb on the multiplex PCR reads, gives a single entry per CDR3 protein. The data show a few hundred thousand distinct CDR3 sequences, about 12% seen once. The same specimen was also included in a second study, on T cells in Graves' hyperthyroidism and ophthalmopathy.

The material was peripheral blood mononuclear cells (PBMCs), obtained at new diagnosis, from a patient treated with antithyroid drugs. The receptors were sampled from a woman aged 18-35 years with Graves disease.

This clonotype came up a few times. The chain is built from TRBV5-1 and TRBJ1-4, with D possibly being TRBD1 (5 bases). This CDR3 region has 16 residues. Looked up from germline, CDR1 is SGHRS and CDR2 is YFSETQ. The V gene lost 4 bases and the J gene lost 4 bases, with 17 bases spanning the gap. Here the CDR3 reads CASSPRGHYFNEKLFF. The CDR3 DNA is TGCGCCAGCAGCCCCCGCGGACACTATTTTAATGAAAAACTGTTTTTT.

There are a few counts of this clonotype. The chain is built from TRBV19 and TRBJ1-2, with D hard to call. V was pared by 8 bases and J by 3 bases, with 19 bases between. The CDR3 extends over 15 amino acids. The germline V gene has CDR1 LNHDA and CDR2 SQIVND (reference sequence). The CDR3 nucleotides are TGTGCCAGTTCCGCGAGGGCACAGATTTACTATGGCTACACCTTC. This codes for CASSARAQIYYGYTF.

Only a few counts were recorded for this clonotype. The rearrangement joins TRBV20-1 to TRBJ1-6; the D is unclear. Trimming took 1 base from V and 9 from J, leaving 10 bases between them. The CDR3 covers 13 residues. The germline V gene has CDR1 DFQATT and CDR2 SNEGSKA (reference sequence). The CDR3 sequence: CSARVGETSPLHF. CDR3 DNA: TGCAGTGCTAGAGTCGGTGAGACTTCACCCCTCCACTTT.

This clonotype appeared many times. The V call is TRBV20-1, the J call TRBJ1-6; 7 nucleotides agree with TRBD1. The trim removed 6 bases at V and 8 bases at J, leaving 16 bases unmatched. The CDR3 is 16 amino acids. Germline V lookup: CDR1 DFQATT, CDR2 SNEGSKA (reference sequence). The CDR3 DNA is TGCAGTGCCTCTGACAGGGTCCTTGGTTGGTATTCACCCCTCCACTTT. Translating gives CSASDRVLGWYSPLHF.

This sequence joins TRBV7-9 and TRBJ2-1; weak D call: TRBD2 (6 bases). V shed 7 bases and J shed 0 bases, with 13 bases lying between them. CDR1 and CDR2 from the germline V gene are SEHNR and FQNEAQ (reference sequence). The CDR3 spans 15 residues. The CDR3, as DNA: TGTGCCAGCATCGGAGGGGATAGCTCCTACAATGAGCAGTTCTTC. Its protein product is CASIGGDSSYNEQFF.

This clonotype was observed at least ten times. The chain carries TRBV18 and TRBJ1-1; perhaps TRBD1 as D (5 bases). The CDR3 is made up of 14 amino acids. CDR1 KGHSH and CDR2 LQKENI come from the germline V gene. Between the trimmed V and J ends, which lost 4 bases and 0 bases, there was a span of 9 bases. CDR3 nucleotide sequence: TGTGCCAGCTCACGCAGGGATCTGAACACTGAAGCTTTCTTT. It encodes CASSRRDLNTEAFF.

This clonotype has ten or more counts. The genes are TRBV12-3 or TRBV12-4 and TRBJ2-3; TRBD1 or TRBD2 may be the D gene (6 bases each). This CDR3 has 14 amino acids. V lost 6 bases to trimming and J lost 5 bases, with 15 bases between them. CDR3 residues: CASRRRGEEDTQYF. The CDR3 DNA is TGTGCCAGCAGACGTAGGGGGGAGGAAGATACGCAGTATTTT.

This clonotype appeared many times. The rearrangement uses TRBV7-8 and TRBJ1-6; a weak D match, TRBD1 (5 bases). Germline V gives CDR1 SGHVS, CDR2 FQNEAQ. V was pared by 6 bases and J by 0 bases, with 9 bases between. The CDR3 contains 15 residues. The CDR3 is CASSGGGSYNSPLHF. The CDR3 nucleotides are TGTGCCAGCAGTGGGGGGGGCTCCTATAATTCACCCCTCCACTTT.

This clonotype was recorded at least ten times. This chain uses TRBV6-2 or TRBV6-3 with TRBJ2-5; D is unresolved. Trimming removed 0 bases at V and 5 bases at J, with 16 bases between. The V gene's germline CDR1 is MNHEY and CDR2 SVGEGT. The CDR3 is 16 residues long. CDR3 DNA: TGTGCCAGCAGTTACTCGCGCCCAACTGAGATGGAGACCCAGTACTTC. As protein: CASSYSRPTEMETQYF.

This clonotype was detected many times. CDR3 sequence reads: CASSRRVQDLYGYTF. CDR3 sequence (DNA): TGTGCCAGCAGTCGGAGGGTCCAGGACCTCTATGGCTACACCTTC. The rearrangement joins TRBV5-8 to TRBJ1-2; no clear D. V lost 5 bases and J lost 4, with 18 bases in between. Germline V gene data show CDR1 as SGHTS and CDR2 as YDEGEE. The CDR3 spans 15 residues.

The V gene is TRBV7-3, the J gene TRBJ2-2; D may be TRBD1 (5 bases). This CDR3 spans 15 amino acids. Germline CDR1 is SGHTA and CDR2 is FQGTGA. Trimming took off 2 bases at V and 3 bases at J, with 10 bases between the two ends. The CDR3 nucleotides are TGTGCCAGCAGCTTAGGAGACAGCGACACCGGGGAGCTGTTTTTT. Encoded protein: CASSLGDSDTGELFF. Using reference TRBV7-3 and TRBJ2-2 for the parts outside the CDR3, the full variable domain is GAGVSQTPSNKVTEKGKYVELRCDPISGHTALYWYRQSLGQGPEFLIYFQGTGAADDSGLPNDRFFAVRPEGSVSTLKIQRTERGDSAVYLCASSLGDSDTGELFFGEGSRLTVL.

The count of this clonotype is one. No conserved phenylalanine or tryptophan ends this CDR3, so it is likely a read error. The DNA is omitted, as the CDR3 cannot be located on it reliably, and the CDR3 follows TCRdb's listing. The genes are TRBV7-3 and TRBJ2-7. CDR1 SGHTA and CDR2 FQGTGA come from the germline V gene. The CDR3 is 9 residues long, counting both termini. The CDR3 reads CASSLDPFR.

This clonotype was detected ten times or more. DNA of the CDR3: TGCAGCGTTGGACTAGCGCCCGGGGAGACCCAGTACTTC. Its translation: CSVGLAPGETQYF. The chain carries TRBV29-1 and TRBJ2-5, with TRBD2 matching over 8 bases. CDR1 is SQVTM, CDR2 ANQGSEA, per germline. The length of the CDR3 is 13 residues. Germline trimming cut 4 bases from V and 5 bases from J; bases unmatched to any gene: 6.